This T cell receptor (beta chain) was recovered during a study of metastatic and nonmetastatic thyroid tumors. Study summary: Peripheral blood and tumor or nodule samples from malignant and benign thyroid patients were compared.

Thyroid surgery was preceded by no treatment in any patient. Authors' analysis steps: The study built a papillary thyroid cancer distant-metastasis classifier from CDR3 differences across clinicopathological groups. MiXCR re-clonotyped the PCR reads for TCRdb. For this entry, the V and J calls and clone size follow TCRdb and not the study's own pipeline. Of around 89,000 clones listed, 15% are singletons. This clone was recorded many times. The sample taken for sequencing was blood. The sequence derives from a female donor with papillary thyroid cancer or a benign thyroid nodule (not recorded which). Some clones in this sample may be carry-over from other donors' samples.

This CDR3 is CASSIGQDTEAFF. As DNA, the CDR3 is TGTGCCAGCAGCATTGGACAGGACACTGAAGCTTTCTTT. The chain uses TRBV7-3 and TRBJ1-1, with 7 positions matching TRBD1. This CDR3 is built from 13 residues. From germline, CDR1 is SGHTA and CDR2 FQGTGA. The junction had 3 bases not matched to a gene; V was cut back by 5 bases and J by 3 bases.